Shown below are 30 T cell receptor beta chains from a single sample sequenced in a study of blood T cells in healthy people across ages. A second PCR of roughly 7 to 11 cycles used a sample-barcoded 5' primer and a J-beta primer mix. TCRdb ran MiXCR on the 5' RACE reads and lists one entry per CDR3 protein. The sample includes hundreds of thousands of distinct CDR3 sequences, nearly 60% of them seen just once. The sequenced material came from blood. The receptors were sampled from a man aged 25-45 years in good health.

The V and J genes are TRBV6-5 and TRBJ2-5, with D perhaps matching TRBD1 (6 bases). V lost 7 bases and J 5 bases, leaving 14 bases between the germline ends. CDR1 is MNHEY, CDR2 SVGAGI, per germline. The CDR3 loop spans 13 amino acids. CDR3 DNA sequence: TGTGCCAGCACCCGATCGAGGGGGGAGACCCAGTACTTC. Translation: CASTRSRGETQYF.

This clonotype was found a few times. The chain carries TRBV5-6 and TRBJ2-7; no clear D. V shed 4 bases and J shed 3 bases, with 11 bases lying between them. The CDR3 loop spans 13 amino acids. From germline, CDR1 is SGHDT and CDR2 YYEEEE. CDR3 protein: CASSNLKGYEQYF. In DNA form, the CDR3 reads TGTGCCAGCAGCAACCTAAAGGGCTACGAGCAGTACTTC.

The chain links TRBV7-2 to TRBJ2-7; 7 bases match TRBD1. The CDR3 length is 15 residues. The V segment lost 5 bases and the J segment 6 bases; nucleotides outside the gene matches: 13. Germline loops: CDR1 SGHTA, CDR2 FQGNSA. DNA for the CDR3: TGTGCCAGCAGCAGACACGATGACAGGGACATCGAGCAGTACTTC. Translation gives CASSRHDDRDIEQYF.

V is TRBV3-1 and J is TRBJ2-3, with D perhaps matching TRBD2 (5 bases). This CDR3 has 13 residues. Germline V gives CDR1 LGHDT, CDR2 YNNKEL (reference sequence). Trimming took off 1 base at V and 8 bases at J, with 10 bases between the two ends. The CDR3 sequence: CASSQGEKLTQYF. The CDR3 DNA is TGTGCCAGCAGCCAAGGGGAGAAGCTTACGCAGTATTTT.

This clonotype was observed a handful of times. V and J are TRBV2 and TRBJ1-5; a possible D gene is TRBD1 (5 bases). V lost 4 bases to trimming and J lost 4 bases, with 8 bases between them. Germline lookup yields CDR1 SNHLY and CDR2 FYNNEI. This CDR3 is built from 13 residues. The CDR3 here is CASSGQLNQPQHF. CDR3 coding DNA: TGTGCCAGCAGTGGACAGCTAAATCAGCCCCAGCATTTT.

The chain recombines TRBV12-3 or TRBV12-4 with TRBJ1-1; D uncertain. V shed 7 bases and J shed 11 bases, with 17 bases lying between them. The CDR3 sequence is 12 residues long. CDR3 in amino acids: CASTTRARSAFF. CDR3 nucleotide sequence: TGTGCCAGCACCACTAGGGCCAGATCCGCTTTCTTT.

The V gene is TRBV4-1, the J gene TRBJ2-3; 7 nucleotides line up with TRBD2. V shed 0 bases and J 6 bases; nucleotides not matched to a gene: 15. The CDR3 sequence is 18 residues long. Germline lookup yields CDR1 MGHRA and CDR2 YSYEKL. CDR3 sequence: CASSQEAPQAGWGDTQYF. The CDR3 DNA sequence: TGCGCCAGCAGCCAAGAAGCCCCCCAAGCGGGGTGGGGCGATACGCAGTATTTT.

This clonotype has more than one count but fewer than ten. The chain joins TRBV11-3 to TRBJ2-1; the match to TRBD2 covers 12 bases. J was trimmed by 2 bases and V by 5 bases; bases with no gene match: 4. This CDR3 spans 16 amino acids. Germline V gene lookup returns CDR1 SGHNT and CDR2 YENEEA. CDR3 bases: TGTGCCAGCAGCCATCGGACTAGCGGGACCTACAATGAGCAGTTCTTC. It codes for CASSHRTSGTYNEQFF.

This clonotype was found once. V and J are TRBV20-1 and TRBJ2-5; tentatively, D is TRBD2 (5 bases). The CDR3 is 14 residues long. Trimming left V 2 bases short and J 4 bases short, with 14 bases between. Germline V gene data show CDR1 as DFQATT and CDR2 as SNEGSKA (reference sequence). CDR3 DNA sequence: TGCAGTGCTAGAAAACCATTGGGAGTAGAGACCCAGTACTTC. Its translation is CSARKPLGVETQYF.

In this sample, this clonotype turned up a few times. The chain carries TRBV5-1 and TRBJ1-2; tentative D call: TRBD1 (6 bases). CDR3 size: 12 residues. Germline V gives CDR1 SGHRS, CDR2 YFSETQ. V lost 1 base and J 11 bases, leaving 12 bases between the germline ends. The CDR3 DNA is TGCGCCAGCAGCTTGAACACAGGGCGGTACACCTTC. This translates into CASSLNTGRYTF.

This clonotype was counted a few times. The V call is TRBV29-1, the J call TRBJ2-1; 8 nucleotides line up with TRBD2. The CDR3 is 15 residues long. Germline trimming cut 4 bases from V and 5 bases from J; bases unmatched to any gene: 10. Germline CDR1 and CDR2: SQVTM and ANQGSEA. CDR3 in amino acids: CSVAGGGSFDNEQFF. The DNA of the CDR3 is TGCAGCGTTGCGGGGGGGGGAAGTTTCGACAATGAGCAGTTCTTC.

In DNA form, the CDR3 reads TGCAGTGCTAGAGATCTCAGAGAGGCAGCAGATACGCAGTATTTT. Protein product: CSARDLREAADTQYF. The chain couples TRBV20-1 to TRBJ2-3; D unclear. From germline, CDR1 is DFQATT and CDR2 SNEGSKA (reference sequence). The V and J ends lost 0 bases and 4 bases respectively, with 14 bases between them. CDR3 length: 15 residues.

This clonotype was recorded a few times. The chain joins TRBV7-2 to TRBJ2-1; 15 bases match TRBD2. The germline CDR1 and CDR2 sequences are SGHTA and FQGNSA. The CDR3 has 18 amino acids. The V gene end was trimmed by 4 bases and the J gene end by 9 bases; junction bases not matched to a gene: 13. The DNA for the CDR3 is TGTGCCAGCAGCTACGGACTAGCGGGAGGGACCTGGGGCGCTGAGCAGTTCTTC. This sequence encodes CASSYGLAGGTWGAEQFF. The whole variable domain, filled in from reference TRBV7-2 and TRBJ2-1, reads GAGVSQSPSNKVTEKGKDVELRCDPISGHTALYWYRQSLGQGLEFLIYFQGNSAPDKSGLPSDRFSAERTGGSVSTLTIQRTQQEDSAVYLCASSYGLAGGTWGAEQFFGPGTRLTVL.

This chain links TRBV4-1 with TRBJ2-7; 12 bases map to TRBD2. CDR1 is MGHRA, CDR2 YSYEKL, per germline. Trimming took 4 bases from V and 2 from J; bases not matched to a gene: 9. The CDR3 totals 17 residues. Written as DNA, the CDR3 is TGCGCCAGCAGCCGAACTAGCGGGGGGACCGCCACCTACGAGCAGTACTTC. Its translation is CASSRTSGGTATYEQYF.

V usage is TRBV5-8 and J usage is TRBJ1-2; TRBD1 might be the D (5 bases). The CDR3 sequence is 16 residues long. Germline loops: CDR1 SGHTS, CDR2 YDEGEE. Trimming cost V 4 bases and J 6 bases, with 22 bases left between them. CDR3 in amino acids: CASSLGTLHGYDGYTF. The CDR3 DNA reads as TGTGCCAGCAGCCTCGGGACCCTCCACGGCTATGATGGCTACACCTTC.

The CDR3 loop is CASPDRWRDRLTGELFF. Here the CDR3 DNA reads TGTGCCAGCCCAGACAGATGGAGGGACAGGCTTACCGGGGAGCTGTTTTTT. V gene TRBV21-1 combines with J gene TRBJ2-2; the table calls TRBD1, which could not be checked here. TRBV21-1 is deemed a pseudogene. The CDR3 is 17 residues long.

The rearrangement joins TRBV29-1 to TRBJ2-7; 8 positions match TRBD1. CDR3 length: 12 amino acids. Germline assignment: CDR1 SQVTM and CDR2 ANQGSEA. J was trimmed by 3 bases and V by 6 bases; bases with no gene match: 4. This CDR3 reads CSVSGTGYEQYF. The CDR3 DNA sequence: TGCAGCGTCTCCGGGACAGGCTACGAGCAGTACTTC.

V usage is TRBV5-1 and J usage is TRBJ2-2; no firm D call. The CDR3 loop spans 14 amino acids. In germline, CDR1 is SGHRS, CDR2 YFSETQ. Trimming cost V 1 base and J 4 bases, with 8 bases left between them. The CDR3 protein is CASSLTPSTGELFF. The CDR3 DNA follows: TGCGCCAGCAGCTTGACCCCCTCCACCGGGGAGCTGTTTTTT.

In this sample, this clonotype turned up once. The genes are TRBV6-2 or TRBV6-3 and TRBJ2-7, with D tentatively TRBD2 (6 bases). CDR1 MNHEY and CDR2 SVGEGT come from the germline V gene. The CDR3 contains 14 residues. Between the trimmed V and J ends, which lost 4 bases and 3 bases, there was a span of 13 bases. The CDR3 nucleotides are TGTGCCAGCAGTTTATTAGCGGCACACTACGAGCAGTACTTC. It translates to CASSLLAAHYEQYF.

The chain joins TRBV10-3 to TRBJ2-7; a possible D gene is TRBD1 (8 bases). Germline lookup yields CDR1 ENHRY and CDR2 SYGVKD. The CDR3 is made up of 13 amino acids. Trimming pared 6 bases from V and 4 bases from J, leaving 13 bases between. The CDR3 is CAIRDREGYEQYF. The CDR3, as DNA: TGTGCCATCAGGGACAGGGAGGGGTACGAGCAGTACTTC.

The chain employs TRBV27 and TRBJ2-5, with D perhaps assigned TRBD1 or TRBD2 (5 bases each). V was pared by 3 bases and J by 11 bases, with 13 bases between. Germline-derived CDR1 and CDR2 are MNHEY and SMNVEV (reference sequence). The CDR3 runs to 12 residues. The CDR3 loop is CASSFGTHEQYF. CDR3 DNA: TGTGCCAGCAGTTTCGGGACCCATGAGCAGTACTTC.

This sequence joins TRBV3-1 and TRBJ1-2, with no clear D. The CDR3 has 14 residues. Germline V CDR1 and CDR2: LGHDT, YNNKEL (reference sequence). Trimming took 1 base from V and 8 from J, leaving 14 bases between them. CDR3 loop: CASSQVTTSFGYTF. The DNA of the CDR3 is TGTGCCAGCAGCCAAGTAACGACGTCGTTCGGCTACACCTTC.

The chain couples TRBV29-1 to TRBJ2-1, with D possibly TRBD2 on 5 matching bases. Looked up from germline, CDR1 is SQVTM and CDR2 is ANQGSEA. CDR3 length equals 14 residues. With 4 bases removed from V and 9 bases from J, the gap between germline ends came to 19 bases. The CDR3 DNA follows: TGCAGCGTTGGATCCTCGGGATTGCGGTCTGAGCAGTTCTTC. It translates to CSVGSSGLRSEQFF.

V usage is TRBV5-1 and J usage is TRBJ2-1, with TRBD2 matching over 10 bases. Germline V gives CDR1 SGHRS, CDR2 YFSETQ. This CDR3 is 16 amino acids long. V shed 4 bases and J 4 bases; nucleotides not matched to a gene: 8. The CDR3 DNA reads as TGCGCCAGCAGCCCATCCCCAGCGGGGGGGTACAATGAGCAGTTCTTC. Residues: CASSPSPAGGYNEQFF.

This clonotype has only one observation. The rearrangement links TRBV20-1 to TRBJ2-4; perhaps TRBD2 as D (5 bases). CDR1 is DFQATT, CDR2 SNEGSKA, per germline (reference sequence). V lost 1 base and J 1 base, leaving 11 bases between the germline ends. This CDR3 contains 15 residues. The CDR3 loop is CSARGRGAAKNIQYF. CDR3 DNA: TGCAGTGCTAGAGGCCGGGGAGCCGCCAAAAACATTCAGTACTTC.

V gene TRBV5-1 combines with J gene TRBJ2-7; 8 bases are a match to TRBD2. The CDR3 sequence is 16 residues long. Germline loops: CDR1 SGHRS, CDR2 YFSETQ. The J segment lost 3 bases and the V segment lost 4 bases, leaving 12 bases of the junction unmatched. For the CDR3, the DNA is TGCGCCAGCAGCCCGAACGAAGCGGGAGTAATCTACGAGCAGTACTTC. Translating it yields CASSPNEAGVIYEQYF. Supplemented by reference TRBV5-1 and TRBJ2-7, the full variable domain reads KAGVTQTPRYLIKTRGQQVTLSCSPISGHRSVSWYQQTPGQGLQFLFEYFSETQRNKGNFPGRFSGRQFSNSRSEMNVSTLELGDSALYLCASSPNEAGVIYEQYFGPGTRLTVT.

Here the CDR3 DNA reads TGTGCCAGCAGTTCTGGGACCGAGCAGTACTTC. Protein: CASSSGTEQYF. The chain employs TRBV27 and TRBJ2-5; D possibly matches TRBD1 or TRBD2 (5 bases each). Judging by the DNA end, TRBJ2-7 fits better; the J call may be wrong. The CDR3 is 11 amino acids. Germline V lookup: CDR1 MNHEY, CDR2 SMNVEV (reference sequence).

The chain joins TRBV27 to TRBJ2-7; 15 nucleotides align to TRBD2. With V trimmed by 3 bases and J by 7 bases, 13 bases remained unmatched. Germline CDR1 is MNHEY and CDR2 is SMNVEV (reference sequence). The CDR3 spans 18 residues. The CDR3: CASSLGLAGGQHYNEQYF. The CDR3 nucleotides are TGTGCCAGCAGTTTGGGACTAGCGGGAGGCCAGCATTACAATGAGCAGTACTTC.

This chain uses TRBV13 with TRBJ1-2; 7 nucleotides align to TRBD1. The CDR3 runs 14 residues. Trimming cost V 5 bases and J 3 bases; bases outside gene matches: 6. Germline V lookup: CDR1 PRHDT, CDR2 FYEKMQ (reference sequence). Here the CDR3 reads CASSIPGQHYGYTF. In DNA, the CDR3 is TGTGCCAGCAGCATACCGGGACAGCACTATGGCTACACCTTC.

J is TRBJ2-1 and V is TRBV27; a possible D gene is TRBD2 (6 bases). This CDR3 is built from 15 residues. Trimming took 7 bases from V and 0 from J, leaving 13 bases between them. CDR1 and CDR2 (germline): MNHEY, SMNVEV (reference sequence). CDR3 in amino acids: CASTWGVHSYNEQFF. The CDR3 nucleotides are TGTGCCAGCACCTGGGGGGTCCACTCCTACAATGAGCAGTTCTTC.